The clone carrying this T cell receptor beta chain was seen a few times. The antigen is undetermined. These data belong to a study of molecular identifiers for immune sequencing clone quantification. TCRdb re-derived calls from the PCR reads in MiXCR, one entry per CDR3 protein. The sample carries 490,000 or so distinct CDR3 sequences, roughly 23% recorded once. The V end was cut by 3 bases, the J end by 9 bases, with 9 bases between. This CDR3 comprises 11 residues. Germline V CDR1 and CDR2: DFQATT, SNEGSKA (reference sequence). Study-wide results and caveats: Clones above 20 RNA copies held over 97% of effector molecules, under 1% in naive cells.

The chain recombines TRBV20-1 with TRBJ2-1, with D perhaps matching TRBD2 (5 bases). Sequencing was done on a sample of naive CD8+ T cells from blood, with Jurkat cell RNA spiked in. Stated subset: FACS-sorted CD8+CD4-CCR7+CD45RA+ naive T cells. The receptor was isolated from a human donor in good health. Some libraries in this study had Jurkat cell RNA spiked in. Here the CDR3 DNA reads TGCAGTGCTAGGGAGGTTGGTGAGCAGTTCTTC. Protein sequence: CSAREVGEQFF.